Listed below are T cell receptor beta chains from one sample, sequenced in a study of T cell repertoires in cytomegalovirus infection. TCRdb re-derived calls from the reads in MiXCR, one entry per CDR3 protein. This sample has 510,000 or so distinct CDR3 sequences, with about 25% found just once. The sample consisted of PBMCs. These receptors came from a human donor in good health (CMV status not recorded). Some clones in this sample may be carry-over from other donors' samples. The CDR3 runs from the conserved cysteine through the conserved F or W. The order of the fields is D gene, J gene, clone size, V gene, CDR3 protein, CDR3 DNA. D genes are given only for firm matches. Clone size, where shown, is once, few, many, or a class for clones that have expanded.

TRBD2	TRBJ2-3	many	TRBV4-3	CASSQTISGSPDTQYF	TGCGCCAGCAGCCAAACAATTAGCGGGAGCCCAGATACGCAGTATTTT
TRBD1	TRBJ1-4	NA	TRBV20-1	CSARQGSRANEKLFF	TGCAGTGCCAGACAGGGAAGTAGAGCTAATGAAAAACTGTTTTTT
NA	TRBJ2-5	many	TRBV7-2	CASSPLAARGHETQYF	TGTGCCAGCAGCCCTCTCGCGGCACGAGGGCACGAGACCCAGTACTTC
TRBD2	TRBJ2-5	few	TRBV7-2	CASSPGLASGETQYF	TGTGCCAGCAGCCCGGGACTAGCATCCGGAGAGACCCAGTACTTC
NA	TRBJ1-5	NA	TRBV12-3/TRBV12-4	CASSPLGGGGFYQPQHF	TGTGCCAGCAGCCCCTTAGGGGGGGGGGGGTTCTATCAGCCCCAGCATTTT
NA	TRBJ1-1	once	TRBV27	CASSFRPDKGRVNTEAFF	TGTGCCAGCAGTTTTCGGCCTGACAAGGGTAGGGTGAACACTGAAGCTTTCTTT
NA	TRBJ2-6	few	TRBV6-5	CASSYSSAGFGANVLTF	TGTGCCAGCAGTTACTCATCTGCAGGGTTCGGGGCCAACGTCCTGACTTTC
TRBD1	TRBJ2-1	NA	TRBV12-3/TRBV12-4	CASSPRQGVHNEQFF	TGTGCCAGCAGTCCAAGACAGGGGGTCCACAATGAGCAGTTCTTC
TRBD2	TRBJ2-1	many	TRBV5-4	CASSWLAGVTSYNEQFF	TGTGCCAGCTCGTGGCTAGCGGGAGTTACTTCCTACAATGAGCAGTTCTTC
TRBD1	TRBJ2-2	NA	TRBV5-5	CASSSTGVVGELFF	TGTGCCAGCAGCTCGACAGGGGTGGTCGGGGAGCTGTTTTTT
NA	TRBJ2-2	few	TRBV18	CASSPFDNTGELFF	TGTGCCAGCTCACCCTTCGACAACACCGGGGAGCTGTTTTTT
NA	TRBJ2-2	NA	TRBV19	CASTLGQTSNTGELFF	TGTGCCAGTACTCTGGGACAAACCTCGAACACCGGGGAGCTGTTTTTT
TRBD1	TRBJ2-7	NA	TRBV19	CASGFTGGSYEQYF	TGTGCCAGTGGATTTACAGGGGGTAGTTACGAGCAGTACTTC
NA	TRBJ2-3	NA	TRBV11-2	CASSFGPNTDTQYF	TGTGCCAGCAGCTTTGGACCGAACACAGATACGCAGTATTTT
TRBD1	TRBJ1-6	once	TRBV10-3	CAIKGGKSPLHF	TGTGCCATCAAAGGGGGCAAATCACCCCTCCACTTT
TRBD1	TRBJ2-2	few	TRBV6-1	CASWGTGSTGELFF	TGTGCCAGCTGGGGGACAGGGTCTACCGGGGAGCTGTTTTTT
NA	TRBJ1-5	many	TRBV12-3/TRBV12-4	CASSSGSGGGNQPQHF	TGTGCCAGCAGCTCCGGGTCTGGGGGCGGCAATCAGCCCCAGCATTTT
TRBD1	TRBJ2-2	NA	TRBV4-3	CASSQTGGPGELFF	TGCGCCAGCAGCCAAACAGGGGGTCCCGGGGAGCTGTTTTTT
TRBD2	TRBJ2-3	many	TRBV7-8	CASSFITSGRGADTQYF	TGTGCCAGCAGCTTCATAACTAGCGGGAGAGGGGCAGATACGCAGTATTTT
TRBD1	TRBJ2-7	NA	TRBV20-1	CSARETGTAPEQYF	TGCAGTGCTAGAGAAACCGGGACAGCGCCCGAGCAGTACTTC
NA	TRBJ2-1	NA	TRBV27	CASSFRTVLWEQFF	TGTGCCAGCAGTTTCAGGACGGTTTTGTGGGAGCAGTTCTTC
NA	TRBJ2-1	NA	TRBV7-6	CASSLVIALGSYNEQFF	TGTGCCAGCAGCTTAGTAATAGCGTTGGGGTCCTACAATGAGCAGTTCTTC
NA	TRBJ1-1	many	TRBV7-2	CAIEGEGTEAFF	TGTGCCATCGAGGGAGAAGGCACTGAAGCTTTCTTT
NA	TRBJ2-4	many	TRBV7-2	CASSQSHTRGPQNIQYF	TGTGCCAGCAGCCAAAGTCACACACGGGGACCCCAAAACATTCAGTACTTC
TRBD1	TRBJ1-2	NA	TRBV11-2	CASSSNRGLYGYTF	TGTGCCAGCAGCTCAAACAGGGGGCTGTATGGCTACACCTTC
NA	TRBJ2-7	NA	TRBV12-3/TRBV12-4	CASRPQGRTYEQYF	TGTGCCAGCAGACCGCAGGGGCGTACCTACGAGCAGTACTTC
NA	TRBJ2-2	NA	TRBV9	CASSVGADNTGELFF	TGTGCCAGCAGCGTAGGGGCCGATAACACCGGGGAGCTGTTTTTT
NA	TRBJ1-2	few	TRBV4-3	CASSTSAPFNGYTF	TGCGCCAGCAGCACCTCCGCCCCATTTAATGGCTACACCTTC
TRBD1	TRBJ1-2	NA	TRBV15	CATIPGQVASGYGYTF	TGTGCCACTATCCCGGGACAGGTTGCATCGGGCTATGGCTACACCTTC
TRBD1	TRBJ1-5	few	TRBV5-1	CASSAGTGSNQPQHF	TGCGCCAGCAGCGCCGGGACAGGGAGCAATCAGCCCCAGCATTTT
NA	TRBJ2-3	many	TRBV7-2	CASSRSRVGTDTQYF	TGTGCCAGCAGTCGTAGCAGGGTCGGCACAGATACGCAGTATTTT
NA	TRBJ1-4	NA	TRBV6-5	CASSYWPSEKLFF	TGTGCCAGCAGTTACTGGCCTTCTGAAAAACTGTTTTTT
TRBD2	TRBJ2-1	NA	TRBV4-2	CASSQQRDSYNEQFF	TGTGCCAGCAGCCAACAGCGGGACTCCTACAATGAGCAGTTCTTC
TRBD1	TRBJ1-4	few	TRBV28	CASSFGGQGDEKLFF	TGTGCCAGCAGTTTTGGGGGACAGGGTGATGAAAAACTGTTTTTT
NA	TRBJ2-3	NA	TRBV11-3	CASGRGASTDTQYF	TGTGCCAGCGGACGGGGGGCTAGCACAGATACGCAGTATTTT
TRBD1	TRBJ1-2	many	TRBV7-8	CASSLGTGANTNYGYTF	TGTGCCAGCAGCCTGGGGACAGGGGCGAACACGAACTATGGCTACACCTTC
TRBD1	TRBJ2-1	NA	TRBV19	CASSITGAGSYNEQFF	TGTGCCAGTAGTATTACAGGGGCAGGGTCCTACAATGAGCAGTTCTTC
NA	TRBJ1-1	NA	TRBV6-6	CASVAGASTEAFF	TGTGCCAGCGTCGCGGGGGCGAGCACTGAAGCTTTCTTT